This passage covers 24 T cell receptor beta chains from one sample sequenced in a study of blood T cells in healthy people across ages. The second PCR ran about 6 to 11 cycles with a sample-barcoded 5' primer and J-beta primers. Using its own MiXCR run on the 5' RACE reads, TCRdb lists one record per CDR3 protein. The table has 1 million or so distinct CDR3 sequences, less than 25% seen once. This sample also appeared in a second study, on T cells of mothers and their children.

Sequencing used blood. The receptors derive from a girl aged 2-9 years in good health.

The CDR3 DNA sequence: TGCAGTGCTAGATTGTTTCAAGGAGGGGAAAAACTGTTTTTT. Translation: CSARLFQGGEKLFF. The V and J genes are TRBV20-1 and TRBJ1-4; D call uncertain. The V end was cut by 2 bases, the J end by 8 bases, with 15 bases between. The germline V gene encodes CDR1 DFQATT and CDR2 SNEGSKA (reference sequence). The CDR3 is 14 amino acids.

The chain recombines TRBV6-1 with TRBJ2-3; 9 positions agree with TRBD1. V lost 6 bases and J lost 5; bases outside the gene matches: 9. This CDR3 region has 15 residues. Germline lookup yields CDR1 MNHNS and CDR2 SASEGT. CDR3 sequence: CASSGQGTVGDTQYF. The CDR3 DNA reads TGTGCCAGCAGCGGACAGGGGACGGTGGGAGATACGCAGTATTTT.

The rearrangement links TRBV27 to TRBJ2-1; TRBD2 agrees at 9 bases. Trimming took 0 bases from V and 4 from J; bases not matched to a gene: 10. In germline, CDR1 is MNHEY, CDR2 SMNVEV (reference sequence). The CDR3 spans 18 residues. The CDR3 coding sequence is TGTGCCAGCAGTTTATCTAGCGGGAGACTGGGGAGGTACAATGAGCAGTTCTTC. This codes for CASSLSSGRLGRYNEQFF.

This clonotype was counted a few times. The rearrangement joins TRBV6-2 or TRBV6-3 to TRBJ2-5, with no clear D. This CDR3 region has 12 residues. The germline V gene has CDR1 MNHEY and CDR2 SVGEGT. V was shortened by 4 bases and J by 1 base, with 4 bases between the two germline ends. The CDR3: CASSWAQETQYF. Written as DNA, the CDR3 is TGTGCCAGCAGTTGGGCCCAAGAGACCCAGTACTTC.

This sequence joins TRBV29-1 and TRBJ2-2, with no clear D. Between the trimmed V and J ends, which lost 3 bases and 5 bases, there was a span of 13 bases. The CDR3 runs 14 residues. Germline assignment: CDR1 SQVTM and CDR2 ANQGSEA. CDR3 in amino acids: CSVDPSFGTGELFF. The CDR3 DNA is TGCAGCGTTGATCCATCATTCGGGACCGGGGAGCTGTTTTTT.

The genes are TRBV20-1 and TRBJ2-5; D ambiguous. The CDR3 extends over 14 amino acids. Germline CDR1 and CDR2: DFQATT and SNEGSKA (reference sequence). CDR3 nucleotides: TGCAGAGCAGGCGACCTTCAGACTCACCAGACCCAGTACTTC. This gives the protein CRAGDLQTHQTQYF.

This clonotype has only a few counts. Lacking the conserved final phenylalanine or tryptophan, this CDR3 likely reflects a read error. The chain joins TRBV20-1 to TRBJ2-1; D is ambiguous. Deletions cut 1 base from V and 2 bases from J, with 15 bases between. The germline gives CDR1 DFQATT, CDR2 SNEGSKA (reference sequence). The CDR3 runs 16 residues. CDR3 coding DNA: TGCAGTGCTAGAGCCATGACGGAACAAACCTACAATGAGCAGTTCCTC. This codes for CSARAMTEQTYNEQFL.

Only a few counts were recorded for this clonotype. A junction boundary mismatches the germline segment, possibly from a read error. This chain connects TRBV11-3 to TRBJ2-1, with a possible D match to TRBD1 (7 bases). Germline V gene sequence: CDR1 SGHNT, CDR2 YENEEA. The CDR3 runs to 12 residues. In nucleotides, the CDR3 is TGTGCCAGCAGCTTAATTAGGGGGCGGAGGGTCTTC. Its translation is CASSLIRGRRVF.

This clonotype was observed a handful of times. CDR3 DNA sequence: TGTGCCATCTCCGGCGGGGGGTCCTACGAGCAGTACTTC. Its protein is CAISGGGSYEQYF. The chain carries TRBV10-3 and TRBJ2-1; the match to TRBD2 covers 8 bases. TRBJ2-7 explains the end of the DNA better; the J call may be wrong. Germline-derived CDR1 and CDR2 are ENHRY and SYGVKD. The CDR3 sequence is 13 residues long.

The chain recombines TRBV7-2 with TRBJ2-7; D unclear. Germline CDR1 SGHTA, CDR2 FQGNSA. The CDR3 is made up of 12 amino acids. Deletions cut 8 bases from V and 1 base from J, with 9 bases between. The DNA of the CDR3 is TGTGCCAGCGGCGGACCGTCCTACGAGCAGTACTTC. This codes for CASGGPSYEQYF.

This rearrangement joins TRBV5-1 to TRBJ1-6; D is undetermined. There are 13 residues in the CDR3. Germline V CDR1 and CDR2: SGHRS, YFSETQ. V lost 1 base to trimming and J lost 7 bases, with 6 bases between them. The CDR3 reads CASSLTTNSPLHF. CDR3 bases: TGCGCCAGCAGCTTGACCACAAATTCACCCCTCCACTTT. The variable domain in full, with the rest retrieved from reference TRBV5-1 and TRBJ1-6, is KAGVTQTPRYLIKTRGQQVTLSCSPISGHRSVSWYQQTPGQGLQFLFEYFSETQRNKGNFPGRFSGRQFSNSRSEMNVSTLELGDSALYLCASSLTTNSPLHFGNGTRLTVT.

The gene calls are TRBV10-3 and TRBJ2-1; the match to TRBD2 covers 9 bases. The junction had 14 bases not matched to a gene; V was cut back by 0 bases and J by 8 bases. The CDR3 length is 18 residues. CDR1 ENHRY and CDR2 SYGVKD come from the germline V gene. The CDR3 loop reads CAISESIPASGVGHEQFF. Written as DNA, the CDR3 is TGTGCCATCAGTGAGTCGATCCCGGCTAGCGGGGTAGGTCATGAGCAGTTCTTC.

This clonotype was picked up one time. CDR3 residues: CASSQEMTSASYEQYF. The CDR3 DNA sequence: TGCGCCAGCAGCCAAGAGATGACTAGCGCCTCCTACGAGCAGTACTTC. This chain connects TRBV4-1 to TRBJ2-7; 8 nucleotides match TRBD2. CDR3 size: 16 residues. Germline values: CDR1 MGHRA, CDR2 YSYEKL. After removal of 0 bases from V and 0 bases from J, the junction contained 4 bases not matched to a gene.

This clonotype was observed a few times. CDR3 bases: TGCAGCGTTGGAGGAGTCAGGGATCAGCCCCAGCATTTT. This codes for CSVGGVRDQPQHF. The J gene is TRBJ1-5, the V gene TRBV29-1, with TRBD1 as a possible D gene (5 bases). This CDR3 is 13 amino acids long. V was trimmed by 4 bases and J by 5 bases, leaving 12 bases between them. CDR1 and CDR2 from the germline V gene are SQVTM and ANQGSEA.

CDR3 sequence reads: CASSQAGTSGTRFF. For the CDR3, the DNA is TGTGCCAGCAGCCAAGCGGGGACTAGCGGGACCCGGTTCTTC. The chain joins TRBV14 to TRBJ2-1; 13 nucleotides match TRBD2. J lost 15 bases, V lost 1 base, and 6 bases had no gene match. Germline V gene data show CDR1 as SGHDN and CDR2 as FVKESK. This CDR3 comprises 14 residues.

The V gene is TRBV4-2, the J gene TRBJ2-1; D ambiguous. The end of the DNA aligns better with TRBJ2-7, so the J call may be wrong. The CDR3 length is 13 residues. Germline V CDR1 and CDR2: LGHNA, YNFKEQ. The CDR3 DNA reads as TGTGCCAGCAGCCAGGCGCTAAACTTCGAGCAGTACTTC. It is translated as CASSQALNFEQYF.

This chain uses TRBV10-1 with TRBJ1-4; TRBD1 matches at 7 bases. CDR1 and CDR2 (germline): WNHNN, SYGVQD (reference sequence). V was pared by 3 bases and J by 4 bases, with 5 bases of the junction left unmatched. The CDR3 spans 15 residues. CDR3 nucleotide sequence: TGCGCCAGCAGTGAAGAGGGACAGAATAATGAAAAACTGTTTTTT. Its translation is CASSEEGQNNEKLFF.

The rearrangement uses TRBV29-1 and TRBJ2-2, with 7 bases identical to TRBD1. CDR3 size: 13 residues. The V and J ends lost 8 bases and 2 bases, in that order; junction bases with no gene match: 5. The germline CDR1 and CDR2 sequences are SQVTM and ANQGSEA. The CDR3 coding sequence is TGCAGCACAGGGGAGTTTAACACCGGGGAGCTGTTTTTT. Translated, it gives CSTGEFNTGELFF.

The chain recombines TRBV18 with TRBJ2-5; 7 nucleotides align to TRBD2. The J call is uncertain, as TRBJ2-1 better fits the DNA end. The germline CDR1 and CDR2 sequences are KGHSH and LQKENI. This CDR3 contains 13 residues. CDR3 sequence: CASSGGAGNEQFF. CDR3 sequence (DNA): TGTGCCAGCTCCGGGGGAGCGGGGAATGAGCAGTTCTTC.

The chain couples TRBV5-6 to TRBJ2-7, with 11 bases that match TRBD2. The better agreement between TRBJ2-1 and the DNA end casts doubt on the J call. Germline assignment: CDR1 SGHDT and CDR2 YYEEEE. This CDR3 contains 17 residues. CDR3 nucleotides: TGTGCCAGCAGCTTGGAGCTAGCGGGAGGAACAAACAATGAGCAGTTCTTC. This sequence encodes CASSLELAGGTNNEQFF.

The chain is built from TRBV27 and TRBJ2-3; 11 nucleotides align to TRBD2. CDR3 length equals 16 residues. CDR1 MNHEY and CDR2 SMNVEV come from the germline V gene (reference sequence). With V trimmed by 6 bases and J by 6 bases, 11 bases remained unmatched. As DNA, the CDR3 is TGTGCCAGCAGCCTACTAGCGGGAGTCACAGGGGATACGCAGTATTTT. Translated, it gives CASSLLAGVTGDTQYF.

The chain links TRBV29-1 to TRBJ2-5; 9 bases agree with TRBD2. The end of the DNA aligns better with TRBJ2-7, so the J call may be wrong. The CDR3 spans 14 residues. Germline assignment: CDR1 SQVTM and CDR2 ANQGSEA. CDR3 residues: CSVLGVAGVYEQYF. The CDR3, as DNA: TGCAGCGTCCTGGGGGTAGCGGGAGTCTACGAGCAGTACTTC.

In DNA form, the CDR3 reads TGCGCCAGCAGCCTGGGGGACGTAGAGTCCTACGAGCAGTACTTC. Translating it yields CASSLGDVESYEQYF. The chain uses TRBV5-1 and TRBJ2-7; D might be TRBD1 or TRBD2, each matching 5 bases. CDR3 length: 15 amino acids. Germline values: CDR1 SGHRS, CDR2 YFSETQ. The ends were cut back, 4 bases at V and 1 base at J, with 15 bases in the middle. Complete variable domain (other parts from reference TRBV5-1 and TRBJ2-7): KAGVTQTPRYLIKTRGQQVTLSCSPISGHRSVSWYQQTPGQGLQFLFEYFSETQRNKGNFPGRFSGRQFSNSRSEMNVSTLELGDSALYLCASSLGDVESYEQYFGPGTRLTVT.

The V and J genes are TRBV20-1 and TRBJ2-7; D tentatively fits TRBD1 or TRBD2 (6 bases each). Germline V gene lookup returns CDR1 DFQATT and CDR2 SNEGSKA (reference sequence). The CDR3 is made up of 14 amino acids. V lost 3 bases and J lost 3, with 15 bases in between. CDR3 region: CSASNLGGGYEQYF. DNA for the CDR3: TGCAGTGCTAGTAACCTCGGGGGCGGCTACGAGCAGTACTTC.